This T cell receptor beta chain emerged from a study of PD-1 blockade in classical Hodgkin lymphoma. Study at large: Patients received nivolumab 3 mg/kg intravenously every 2 weeks.

The CDR3 length is 13 residues. From germline, CDR1 is LGHNA and CDR2 YNFKEQ. The V end lost 4 bases, the J end lost 7 bases, and 13 bases lay between the germline ends. Brentuximab vedotin exposure varied, and every patient relapsed after autologous stem cell transplantation. The repertoire was sequenced with immunoSEQ multiplex PCR; TCRdb's copy has only in-frame clones and lacks some. This table holds some 100,000 clones, approximately 90% found once. The TCR comes from a human donor with classical Hodgkin lymphoma. The chain carries TRBV4-2 and TRBJ2-5; perhaps D is TRBD1 or TRBD2 (6 bases each). The sequencing here drew on peripheral blood mononuclear cells (PBMCs), taken before the second cycle of nivolumab. The CDR3 bases are TGTGCCAGCAGCCTAGGGGGGCAGGGGACCCAGTACTTC. It translates to CASSLGGQGTQYF.